These 15 T cell receptor beta chains came from one sample sequenced in a study of T cell responses to AZD1222 COVID-19 vaccine (dated by TCRdb to the early 2020s). The library was made by the immunoSEQ multiplex PCR assay. This immuneACCESS table, as held by TCRdb, lists in-frame sequences with V and J called but not all clones. Of the missing ones, under half trace to an unresolved V gene in checked studies; the others have no known cause. This sample has 150,000 or so clones in its table, and around 93% of those were observed once. The ten largest clones take up about 2.5% of the sample. Per the publication, the time point label means: baseline before first vaccination. This material consisted of peripheral blood, taken on day 0 of AZD1222 vaccination. Receptors originate from an adult in good health.

This clone occurred once. The chain is built from TRBV2 and TRBJ1-1; D is uncertain. The CDR3 spans 14 residues. CDR1 SNHLY and CDR2 FYNNEI come from the germline V gene. V was trimmed by 6 bases and J by 0 bases, leaving 11 bases between them. The CDR3 sequence: CASSRGIMNTEAFF. The CDR3 DNA is TGTGCCAGCAGCCGTGGGATAATGAACACTGAAGCTTTCTTT.

The chain links TRBV7-8 to TRBJ1-1, with D unresolved. Germline-derived CDR1 and CDR2 are SGHVS and FQNEAQ. The CDR3 has 14 amino acids. V gave up 1 base and J gave up 4 bases, with 10 bases separating them. CDR3 sequence (DNA): TGTGCCAGCAGCTTAGGGGTATTGGGCACTGAAGCTTTCTTT. It is translated as CASSLGVLGTEAFF.

V is TRBV5-1 and J is TRBJ2-7; 7 bases fit TRBD1. The CDR3 contains 16 residues. With 0 bases clipped from V and 0 bases from J, the junction kept 6 bases outside the gene matches. Germline values: CDR1 SGHRS, CDR2 YFSETQ. Here the CDR3 reads CASSLDGTVYSYEQYF. The CDR3 nucleotides are TGCGCCAGCAGCTTGGATGGGACAGTCTACTCCTACGAGCAGTACTTC. Using reference TRBV5-1 and TRBJ2-7 for the parts outside the CDR3, the full variable domain is KAGVTQTPRYLIKTRGQQVTLSCSPISGHRSVSWYQQTPGQGLQFLFEYFSETQRNKGNFPGRFSGRQFSNSRSEMNVSTLELGDSALYLCASSLDGTVYSYEQYFGPGTRLTVT.

The chain recombines TRBV2 with TRBJ1-1; 7 nucleotides match TRBD1. The CDR3 is 15 residues long. V lost 8 bases to trimming and J lost 0 bases; unmatched junction nucleotides: 9. Germline lookup yields CDR1 SNHLY and CDR2 FYNNEI. In nucleotides, the CDR3 is TGTGCCAGCCGATCCTCCGGGACAGTGAACACTGAAGCTTTCTTT. This codes for CASRSSGTVNTEAFF.

The chain's CDR3 is CASSLTTSGGTGEQFF. CDR3 bases: TGTGCCAGCAGTCTCACGACTAGCGGGGGGACAGGTGAGCAGTTCTTC. The chain couples TRBV11-2 to TRBJ2-1, with TRBD2 matching over 13 bases. The ends lost 6 bases at V and 9 bases at J; junction bases unmatched: 11. Germline CDR1 and CDR2: SGHAT and FQNNGV. The CDR3 has 16 residues.

The V and J genes are TRBV3-1 (or the pseudogene TRBV3-2) and TRBJ1-3, with D possibly being TRBD1 (5 bases). The germline V and J ends were trimmed by 10 bases and 1 base, with 14 bases remaining between them. Germline V gives CDR1 LGHDT, CDR2 YNNKEL (reference sequence). The CDR3 spans 14 residues. This CDR3 is CATGGVGSGNTIYF. The CDR3 DNA follows: TGTGCCACCGGGGGGGTGGGTTCTGGAAACACCATATATTTT.

Regarding this clone: This sample also contains other DNA sequences that code for the same CDR3. V usage is TRBV18 and J usage is TRBJ1-5, with 7 bases fitting TRBD1. The CDR3 length is 13 residues. Per the germline V gene, CDR1 is KGHSH and CDR2 is LQKENI. With 3 bases clipped from V and 4 bases from J, the junction kept 0 bases outside the gene matches. CDR3 amino acids: CASSPDRNQPQHF. The CDR3, as DNA: TGTGCCAGCTCACCGGACAGGAATCAGCCCCAGCATTTT.

The CDR3 sequence: CASSYAGTGTYNEQFF. For the CDR3, the DNA is TGTGCCAGCAGTTACGCCGGGACAGGGACTTACAATGAGCAGTTCTTC. The chain carries TRBV6-5 and TRBJ2-1; 9 bases match TRBD1. V was clipped by 2 bases and J by 4 bases; unmatched bases: 6. In germline, CDR1 is MNHEY, CDR2 SVGAGI. The CDR3 runs 16 residues.

This chain uses TRBV9 with TRBJ1-2, with no clear D. The V gene lost 1 base and the J gene lost 2 bases, with 18 bases spanning the gap. Germline V gene sequence: CDR1 SGDLS, CDR2 YYNGEE. CDR3 size: 17 residues. The CDR3 region has the DNA TGTGCCAGCAGCGTATCGTCGGAGGACGGTGCAAACTATGGCTACACCTTC. Encoded protein: CASSVSSEDGANYGYTF.

The chain recombines TRBV7-8 with TRBJ1-4; tentatively, D is TRBD1 (6 bases). The CDR3 contains 15 residues. Trimming removed 1 base from V and 5 bases from J, with 11 bases in between. The germline V gene encodes CDR1 SGHVS and CDR2 FQNEAQ. The CDR3 sequence is CASSLVRDTNEKLFF. The CDR3 DNA reads TGTGCCAGCAGCTTAGTTCGGGACACGAATGAAAAACTGTTTTTT.

The genes are TRBV11-2 and TRBJ2-7, with D possibly called TRBD1 or TRBD2 (6 bases each). Germline CDR1 is SGHAT and CDR2 is FQNNGV. The CDR3 runs 12 residues. V was trimmed by 9 bases and J by 2 bases, leaving 11 bases between them. CDR3 coding DNA: TGTGCCAGTCGGAGGGGGACCTACGAGCAGTACTTC. Translation gives CASRRGTYEQYF.

The CDR3 nucleotides are TGCGCCAGCAGCTTGGTAGGTAGCGGAACACCTTCAGATACGCAGTATTTT. This sequence encodes CASSLVGSGTPSDTQYF. The V call is TRBV5-1, the J call TRBJ2-3; tentative D call: TRBD2 (6 bases). From germline, CDR1 is SGHRS and CDR2 YFSETQ. V was pared by 0 bases and J by 4 bases, with 18 bases between. The CDR3 covers 17 residues. The full variable domain, rest sourced from reference TRBV5-1 and TRBJ2-3, is KAGVTQTPRYLIKTRGQQVTLSCSPISGHRSVSWYQQTPGQGLQFLFEYFSETQRNKGNFPGRFSGRQFSNSRSEMNVSTLELGDSALYLCASSLVGSGTPSDTQYFGPGTRLTVL.

This clone occurred once. This rearrangement joins TRBV2 to TRBJ2-7; D ambiguous. The ends were cut back, 6 bases at V and 3 bases at J, with 18 bases in the middle. CDR3 length: 15 amino acids. CDR1 and CDR2 (germline): SNHLY, FYNNEI. DNA for the CDR3: TGTGCCAGCAGGGGCCCTTTGGACGGAAACTACGAGCAGTACTTC. Residues: CASRGPLDGNYEQYF.

This clone was observed a few times. This chain connects TRBV6-1 to TRBJ1-1; D gene unclear. The length of the CDR3 is 15 residues. Germline V CDR1 and CDR2: MNHNS, SASEGT. V was shortened by 3 bases and J by 2 bases, with 13 bases between the two germline ends. In nucleotides, the CDR3 is TGTGCCAGCAGTGATAGCGGGCAGACTAACACTGAAGCTTTCTTT. It encodes CASSDSGQTNTEAFF.

In DNA form, the CDR3 reads TGCGCCAGCAGCCAAGGGGGGACAGGGATGAACACCGGGGAGCTGTTTTTT. Protein: CASSQGGTGMNTGELFF. This chain uses TRBV4-1 with TRBJ2-2, with 9 bases identical to TRBD1. The CDR3 has 17 amino acids. From germline, CDR1 is MGHRA and CDR2 YSYEKL. V shed 1 base, J shed 1 base, and the junction held 4 bases outside the gene matches.